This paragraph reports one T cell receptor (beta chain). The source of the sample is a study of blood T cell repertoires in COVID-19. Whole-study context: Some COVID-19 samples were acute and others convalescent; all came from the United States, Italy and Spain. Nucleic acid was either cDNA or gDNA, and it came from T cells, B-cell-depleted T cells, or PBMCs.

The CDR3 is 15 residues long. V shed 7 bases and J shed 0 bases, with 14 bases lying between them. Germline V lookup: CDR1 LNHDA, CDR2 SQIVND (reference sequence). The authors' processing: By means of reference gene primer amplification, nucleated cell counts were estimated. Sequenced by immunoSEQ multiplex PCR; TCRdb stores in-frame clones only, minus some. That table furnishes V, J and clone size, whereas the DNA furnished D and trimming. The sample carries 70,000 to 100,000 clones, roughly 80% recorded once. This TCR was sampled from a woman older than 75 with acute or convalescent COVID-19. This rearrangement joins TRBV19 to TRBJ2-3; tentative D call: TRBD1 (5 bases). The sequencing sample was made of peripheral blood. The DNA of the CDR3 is TGTGCCAGTACCCTAGGGGCGTCCAGCACAGATACGCAGTATTTT. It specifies CASTLGASSTDTQYF.